Each of the 11 T cell receptor beta chains below was sequenced from the same sample in a study of tumor-infiltrating lymphocytes in localized non-small cell lung cancer. Assay used: immunoSEQ multiplex PCR; TCRdb lists only in-frame clones, some missing. The data hold just under 30,000 clones, with around 85% observed a single time. The sample taken for sequencing was lung tumor tissue. These receptors were obtained from a human donor with non-small cell lung cancer.

J is TRBJ2-5 and V is TRBV5-4; TRBD2 matches at 10 bases. Germline values: CDR1 SGHNT, CDR2 YYREEE (reference sequence). V dropped 1 base and J dropped 5; count of bases not matched to a gene: 5. There are 15 residues in the CDR3. The CDR3, as DNA: TGTGCCAGCAGCTTGCGTCTAGCGGGGGATGAGACCCAGTACTTC. Translation gives CASSLRLAGDETQYF.

The J gene is TRBJ2-7, the V gene TRBV5-4; a weak D match, TRBD1 (6 bases). Looked up from germline, CDR1 is SGHNT and CDR2 is YYREEE (reference sequence). This CDR3 is built from 13 residues. The V gene lost 3 bases and the J gene lost 3 bases, with 10 bases spanning the gap. The CDR3 DNA follows: TGTGCCAGCAGCTGGGCGACAGGCTACGAGCAGTACTTC. It is translated as CASSWATGYEQYF.

This clone was observed a few times. The chain uses TRBV29-1 and TRBJ1-1, with a tentative D call TRBD1 (5 bases). Germline V gene sequence: CDR1 SQVTM, CDR2 ANQGSEA. This CDR3 has 13 residues. V was cut by 6 bases and J by 2 bases, with 13 bases left in between. The DNA for the CDR3 is TGCAGCGTAGAAAGGGGCCTAAACACTGAAGCTTTCTTT. Translation gives CSVERGLNTEAFF.

This CDR3 is CASSQVGTETNYGYTF. The CDR3 coding sequence is TGTGCCAGCAGCCAAGTCGGGACAGAAACTAACTATGGCTACACCTTC. This chain links TRBV4-2 with TRBJ1-2, with TRBD1 identical over 7 bases. The germline gives CDR1 LGHNA, CDR2 YNFKEQ. J lost 0 bases, V lost 1 base, and 5 bases had no gene match. The CDR3 is 16 residues long.

The rearrangement uses TRBV6-5 and TRBJ1-1, with D unclear. Germline CDR1 MNHEY, CDR2 SVGAGI. With 7 bases removed from V and 5 bases from J, the gap between germline ends came to 8 bases. The CDR3 covers 11 residues. DNA of the CDR3: TGTGCCAGCAATGGGGAAACTGAAGCTTTCTTT. Protein sequence: CASNGETEAFF.

V and J are TRBV4-2 and TRBJ1-2; no firm D call. Looked up from germline, CDR1 is LGHNA and CDR2 is YNFKEQ. The CDR3 contains 15 residues. Between the trimmed V and J ends, which lost 1 base and 2 bases, there was a span of 11 bases. The CDR3 DNA follows: TGTGCCAGCAGCCAAGGGCAGGAGAAGAACTATGGCTACACCTTC. It codes for CASSQGQEKNYGYTF.

The V and J genes are TRBV7-2 and TRBJ2-7; no firm D call. V gave up 1 base and J gave up 3 bases, with 7 bases separating them. The CDR3 is 13 amino acids. In germline, CDR1 is SGHTA, CDR2 FQGNSA. The CDR3 spells CASSLVELYEQYF. DNA for the CDR3: TGTGCCAGCAGCTTAGTAGAGCTCTACGAGCAGTACTTC.

The chain links TRBV7-8 to TRBJ2-5; 10 bases map to TRBD1. CDR1 is SGHVS, CDR2 FQNEAQ, per germline. The ends lost 2 bases at V and 3 bases at J; junction bases unmatched: 3. This CDR3 is 15 amino acids long. CDR3 amino acids: CASSLTGQGKETQYF. In nucleotides, the CDR3 is TGTGCCAGCAGCTTAACGGGACAGGGGAAAGAGACCCAGTACTTC. Full variable domain (outside the CDR3, taken from reference TRBV7-8 and TRBJ2-5): GAGVSQSPRYKVAKRGQDVALRCDPISGHVSLFWYQQALGQGPEFLTYFQNEAQLDKSGLPSDRFFAERPEGSVSTLKIQRTQQEDSAVYLCASSLTGQGKETQYFGPGTRLLVL.

This clone was seen a single time. The chain joins TRBV2 to TRBJ2-7; D gene ambiguous. From germline, CDR1 is SNHLY and CDR2 FYNNEI. V lost 6 bases to trimming and J lost 6 bases, with 15 bases between them. The CDR3 covers 13 residues. In DNA, the CDR3 is TGTGCCAGCAGAGGTCAGCCGGCTACCGAGCAGTACTTC. It yields the protein CASRGQPATEQYF.

The chain is built from TRBV6-1 and TRBJ2-7; TRBD2 matches 8 bases. Germline loops: CDR1 MNHNS, CDR2 SASEGT. The CDR3 is 15 residues long. V was clipped by 1 base and J by 7 bases; unmatched bases: 9. DNA for the CDR3: TGTGCCAGCAGTGAAGGGGCGGGGGGTCTGTTTGAGCAGTACTTC. This gives the protein CASSEGAGGLFEQYF.

V and J are TRBV9 and TRBJ1-1, with D perhaps matching TRBD1 (5 bases). The CDR3 is 13 residues long. In germline, CDR1 is SGDLS, CDR2 YYNGEE. V lost 0 bases to trimming and J lost 5 bases, with 8 bases between them. CDR3 bases: TGTGCCAGCAGCGTAGATGGGGGAACTGAAGCTTTCTTT. This codes for CASSVDGGTEAFF.